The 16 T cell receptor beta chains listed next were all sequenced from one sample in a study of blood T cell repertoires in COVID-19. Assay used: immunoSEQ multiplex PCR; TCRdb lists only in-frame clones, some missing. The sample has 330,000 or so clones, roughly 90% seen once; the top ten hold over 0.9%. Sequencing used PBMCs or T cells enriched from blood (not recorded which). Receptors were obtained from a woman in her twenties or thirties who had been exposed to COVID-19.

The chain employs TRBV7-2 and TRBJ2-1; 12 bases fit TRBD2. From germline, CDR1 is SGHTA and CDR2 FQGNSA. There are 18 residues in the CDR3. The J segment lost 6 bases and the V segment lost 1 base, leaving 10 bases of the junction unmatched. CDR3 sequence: CASSLVAFGLAGFNEQFF. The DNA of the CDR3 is TGTGCCAGCAGCTTAGTAGCATTTGGACTAGCGGGATTCAATGAGCAGTTCTTC. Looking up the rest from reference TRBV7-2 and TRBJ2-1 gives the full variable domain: GAGVSQSPSNKVTEKGKDVELRCDPISGHTALYWYRQSLGQGLEFLIYFQGNSAPDKSGLPSDRFSAERTGGSVSTLTIQRTQQEDSAVYLCASSLVAFGLAGFNEQFFGPGTRLTVL.

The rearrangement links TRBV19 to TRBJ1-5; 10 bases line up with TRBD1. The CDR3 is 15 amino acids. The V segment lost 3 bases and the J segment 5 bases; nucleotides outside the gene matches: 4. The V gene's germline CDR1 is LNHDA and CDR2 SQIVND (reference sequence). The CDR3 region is CASSIQGQGDQPQHF. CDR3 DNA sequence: TGTGCCAGTAGTATTCAAGGACAGGGGGATCAGCCCCAGCATTTT.

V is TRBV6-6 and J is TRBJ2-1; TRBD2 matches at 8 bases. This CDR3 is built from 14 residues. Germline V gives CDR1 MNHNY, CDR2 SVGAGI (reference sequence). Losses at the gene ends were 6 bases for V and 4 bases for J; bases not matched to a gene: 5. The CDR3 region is CASSTGGSYNEQFF. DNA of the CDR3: TGTGCCAGCAGCACGGGAGGGAGTTACAATGAGCAGTTCTTC.

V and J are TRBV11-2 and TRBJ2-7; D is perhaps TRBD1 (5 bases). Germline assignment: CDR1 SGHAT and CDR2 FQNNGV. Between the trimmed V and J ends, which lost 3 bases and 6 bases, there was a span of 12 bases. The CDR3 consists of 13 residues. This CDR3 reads CASSFTGKGEQYF. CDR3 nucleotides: TGTGCCAGCAGCTTCACAGGAAAAGGCGAGCAGTACTTC. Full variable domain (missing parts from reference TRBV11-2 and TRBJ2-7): EAGVAQSPRYKIIEKRQSVAFWCNPISGHATLYWYQQILGQGPKLLIQFQNNGVVDDSQLPKDRFSAERLKGVDSTLKIQPAKLEDSAVYLCASSFTGKGEQYFGPGTRLTVT.

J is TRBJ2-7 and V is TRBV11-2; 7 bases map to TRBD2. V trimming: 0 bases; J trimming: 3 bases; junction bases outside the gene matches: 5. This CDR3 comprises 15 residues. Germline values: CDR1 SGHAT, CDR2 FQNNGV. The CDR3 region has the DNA TGTGCCAGCAGCTTAGATATACTAGCGAGCTACGAGCAGTACTTC. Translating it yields CASSLDILASYEQYF.

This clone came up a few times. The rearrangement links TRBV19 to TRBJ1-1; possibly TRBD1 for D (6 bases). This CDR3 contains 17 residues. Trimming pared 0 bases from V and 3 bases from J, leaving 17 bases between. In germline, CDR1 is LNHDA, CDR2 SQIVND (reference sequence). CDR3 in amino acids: CASSIDPMGGADTEAFF. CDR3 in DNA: TGTGCCAGTAGTATAGACCCCATGGGGGGGGCGGACACTGAAGCTTTCTTT.

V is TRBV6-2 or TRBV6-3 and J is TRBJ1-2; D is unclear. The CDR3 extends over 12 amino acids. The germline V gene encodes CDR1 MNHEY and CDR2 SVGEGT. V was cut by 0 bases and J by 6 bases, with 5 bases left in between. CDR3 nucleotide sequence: TGTGCCAGCAGTTACTCGACTGATGGCTACACCTTC. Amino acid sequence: CASSYSTDGYTF.

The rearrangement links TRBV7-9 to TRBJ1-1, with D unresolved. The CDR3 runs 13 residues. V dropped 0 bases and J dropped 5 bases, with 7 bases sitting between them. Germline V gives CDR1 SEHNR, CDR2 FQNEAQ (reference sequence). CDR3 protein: CASSLAQKTEAFF. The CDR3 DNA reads TGTGCCAGCAGCTTAGCTCAGAAGACTGAAGCTTTCTTT.

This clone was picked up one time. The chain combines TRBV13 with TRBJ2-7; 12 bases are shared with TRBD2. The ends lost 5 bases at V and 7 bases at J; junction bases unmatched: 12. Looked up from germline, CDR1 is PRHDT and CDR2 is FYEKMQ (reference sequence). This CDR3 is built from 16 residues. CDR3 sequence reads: CASSAFRLAGEREQYF. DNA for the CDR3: TGTGCCAGCAGCGCCTTCAGACTAGCGGGAGAACGAGAGCAGTACTTC.

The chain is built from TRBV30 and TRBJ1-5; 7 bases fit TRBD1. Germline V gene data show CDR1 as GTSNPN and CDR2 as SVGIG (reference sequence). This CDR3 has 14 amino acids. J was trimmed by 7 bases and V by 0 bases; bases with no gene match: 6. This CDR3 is CAWSVVGGTQPQHF. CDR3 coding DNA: TGTGCCTGGAGTGTAGTAGGGGGCACCCAGCCCCAGCATTTT.

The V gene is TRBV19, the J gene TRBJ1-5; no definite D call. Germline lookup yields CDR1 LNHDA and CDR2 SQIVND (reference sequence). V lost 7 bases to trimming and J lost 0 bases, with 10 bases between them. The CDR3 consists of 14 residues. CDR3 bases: TGTGCCAGTACCTCCAGGAATAGCAATCAGCCCCAGCATTTT. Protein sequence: CASTSRNSNQPQHF. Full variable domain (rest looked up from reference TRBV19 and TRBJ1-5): DGGITQSPKYLFRKEGQNVTLSCEQNLNHDAMYWYRQDPGQGLRLIYYSQIVNDFQKGDIAEGYSVSREKKESFPLTVTSAQKNPTAFYLCASTSRNSNQPQHFGDGTRLSIL.

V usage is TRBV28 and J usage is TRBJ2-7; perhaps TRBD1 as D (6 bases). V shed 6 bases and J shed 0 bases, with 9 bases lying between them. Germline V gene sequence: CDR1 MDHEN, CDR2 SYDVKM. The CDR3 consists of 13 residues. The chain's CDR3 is CASRRDTSYEQYF. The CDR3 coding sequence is TGTGCCAGCAGAAGGGACACCTCCTACGAGCAGTACTTC.

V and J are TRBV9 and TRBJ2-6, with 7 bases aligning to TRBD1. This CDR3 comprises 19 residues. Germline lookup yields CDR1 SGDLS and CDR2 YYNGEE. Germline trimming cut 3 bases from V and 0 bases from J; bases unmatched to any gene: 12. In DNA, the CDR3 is TGTGCCAGCAGCGAGACTCCGGGACAGAGGTACTCTGGGGCCAACGTCCTGACTTTC. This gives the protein CASSETPGQRYSGANVLTF.

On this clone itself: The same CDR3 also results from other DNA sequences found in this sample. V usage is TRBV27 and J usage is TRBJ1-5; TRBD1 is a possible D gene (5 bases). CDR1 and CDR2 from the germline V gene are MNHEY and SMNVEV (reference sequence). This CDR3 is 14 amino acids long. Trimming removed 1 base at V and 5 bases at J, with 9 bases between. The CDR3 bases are TGTGCCAGCAGTTTATGGGGAGGGGATCAGCCCCAGCATTTT. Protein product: CASSLWGGDQPQHF.

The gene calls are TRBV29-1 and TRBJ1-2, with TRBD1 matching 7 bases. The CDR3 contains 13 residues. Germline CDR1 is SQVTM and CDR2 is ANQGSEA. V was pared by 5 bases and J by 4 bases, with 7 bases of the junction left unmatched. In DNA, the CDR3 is TGCAGCGTTAGACAGGGAATTACCTATGGCTACACCTTC. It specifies CSVRQGITYGYTF.

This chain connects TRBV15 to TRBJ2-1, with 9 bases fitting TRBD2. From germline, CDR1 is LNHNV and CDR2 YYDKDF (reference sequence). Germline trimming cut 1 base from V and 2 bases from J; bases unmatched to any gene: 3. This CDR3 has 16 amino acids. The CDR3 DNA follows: TGTGCCACCAGCAGAGGTGTAGCGGGGGCCTACAATGAGCAGTTCTTC. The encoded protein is CATSRGVAGAYNEQFF.